This T cell receptor beta chain was found in a study of T cell responses to AZD1222 COVID-19 vaccine. Study outcomes and limitations: The reported proportion of spike-specific TCRs targeting unmutated variant regions was nearly half.

Using immunoSEQ multiplex PCR, the repertoire was profiled, and TCRdb retains in-frame clones only, with some absent. The sample carries over 150,000 clones, less than 95% recorded once. With 1 base removed from V and 2 bases from J, the gap between germline ends came to 7 bases. CDR1 and CDR2 (germline): SGHAT, FQNNGV. This CDR3 region has 14 residues. Of note for this clone: Its cognate antigen is unknown.

The chain links TRBV11-2 to TRBJ2-3; a weak D match, TRBD1 (5 bases). This receptor was obtained from an adult in good health. Sample: peripheral blood, taken on day 0 of AZD1222 vaccination. This CDR3 is CASSLVRDTDTQYF. The CDR3 DNA follows: TGTGCCAGCAGCTTAGTCAGGGACACAGATACGCAGTATTTT.